Below, one T cell receptor (beta chain) is given with its context. Its specificity is not known. The data originate from a study of beta chain features in type 1 diabetes. Whole-study findings and limits: Fewer junction insertions and more nucleotide deletions appeared in type 1 diabetes patients. The study found moderately but significantly shorter TCRB CDR3s in all four CD4+ subsets of Type 1 diabetes patients. Resolution of whether HLA type affects TCRB rearrangement was not achieved here. The naive, central memory and Treg TCRB repertoires showed an apparent similarity that was greater among patients than among healthy donors.

Expressed TCRB transcripts were sequenced, since all the RNA that had been isolated was reverse transcribed. Deep immunoSEQ sequencing covered naive, central memory and regulatory T cell samples. Assay used: immunoSEQ multiplex PCR; TCRdb lists only in-frame clones, some missing. The sample yields over 650,000 clones, about an eighth seen once. The receptor comes from a young man with type 1 diabetes. Specimen: naive CD4+ T cells from blood.

CDR3 sequence (DNA): TGTGCCTCCACCCAGGGACAGGGTTCCTACGAGCAGTACTTC. Translating it yields CASTQGQGSYEQYF. The chain carries TRBV14 and TRBJ2-7; 9 bases match TRBD1. With 11 bases clipped from V and 1 base from J, the junction kept 9 bases outside the gene matches. The V gene's germline CDR1 is SGHDN and CDR2 FVKESK. The CDR3 covers 14 residues.